Presented here are 15 T cell receptor beta chains from one specimen sequenced in a study of cytotoxic CD8 clonotypes in ibrutinib-treated CLL. Produced via immunoSEQ multiplex PCR; TCRdb's table is partial and in-frame only. The sample lists 110,000 to 150,000 clones, about 75% occurring once. The sequences come from PBMCs, collected after 24 months of ibrutinib treatment. The receptors originated from a human donor with chronic lymphocytic leukemia.

This clone was counted a few times. The chain joins TRBV2 to TRBJ1-6; 10 bases are shared with TRBD1. This CDR3 has 14 residues. Per germline, CDR1 SNHLY and CDR2 FYNNEI. V lost 10 bases, J lost 10 bases, and 10 bases stayed unmatched. CDR3: CAIPGGTGASPLHF. CDR3 in DNA: TGTGCCATCCCTGGGGGGACAGGGGCCTCACCCCTCCACTTT.

This clone was observed a handful of times. The chain uses TRBV30 and TRBJ1-1; D perhaps matches TRBD1 (6 bases). Germline lookup yields CDR1 GTSNPN and CDR2 SVGIG (reference sequence). Trimming took off 2 bases at V and 6 bases at J, with 7 bases between the two ends. CDR3 length: 11 residues. Here the CDR3 DNA reads TGTGCCTGGAGTCGGGGGCCTGAAGCTTTCTTT. Protein product: CAWSRGPEAFF.

The chain links TRBV2 to TRBJ2-5, with 9 bases lining up with TRBD1. The germline V gene has CDR1 SNHLY and CDR2 FYNNEI. CDR3 length: 14 amino acids. Trimming cost V 6 bases and J 5 bases; bases outside gene matches: 7. The CDR3 here is CASRADRGWETQYF. The CDR3 DNA follows: TGTGCCAGCAGGGCCGACAGGGGGTGGGAGACCCAGTACTTC.

The rearrangement uses TRBV28 and TRBJ2-3; 7 bases map to TRBD2. The CDR3 spans 14 residues. The V segment lost 7 bases and the J segment 6 bases; nucleotides outside the gene matches: 10. The germline V gene encodes CDR1 MDHEN and CDR2 SYDVKM. CDR3 DNA sequence: TGTGCCAGCATTTCGCCCCAGGGAGGGGATACGCAGTATTTT. Translating gives CASISPQGGDTQYF.

The V gene is TRBV27, the J gene TRBJ2-2; D could derive from TRBD1 or TRBD2 (6 bases each). V dropped 4 bases and J dropped 1 base, with 10 bases sitting between them. The germline V gene has CDR1 MNHEY and CDR2 SMNVEV (reference sequence). The CDR3 sequence is 15 residues long. In DNA form, the CDR3 reads TGTGCCAGCAGTTCCGGAGGGGGGAACACCGGGGAGCTGTTTTTT. It codes for CASSSGGGNTGELFF.

The chain employs TRBV27 and TRBJ2-3; tentatively, D is TRBD2 (6 bases). The germline V and J ends were trimmed by 11 bases and 0 bases, with 9 bases remaining between them. The CDR3 totals 12 residues. Germline CDR1 reads MNHEY; CDR2 reads SMNVEV (reference sequence). CDR3 coding DNA: TGTGCCTGTGGGACTAGCACAGATACGCAGTATTTT. Protein: CACGTSTDTQYF.

J is TRBJ2-3 and V is TRBV9; no firm D call. CDR3 length: 16 amino acids. Germline V CDR1 and CDR2: SGDLS, YYNGEE. The V end was cut by 0 bases, the J end by 2 bases, with 13 bases between. CDR3 loop: CASSVGPGGTTDTQYF. CDR3 nucleotide sequence: TGTGCCAGCAGCGTAGGGCCTGGCGGCACCACAGATACGCAGTATTTT.

A few counts support this clone. The V and J genes are TRBV14 and TRBJ2-2; D is uncertain. Deletions cut 1 base from V and 0 bases from J, with 9 bases between. CDR3 length: 16 residues. Germline V gene sequence: CDR1 SGHDN, CDR2 FVKESK. The CDR3, as DNA: TGTGCCAGCAGCCAAGGGGCGGATACGAACACCGGGGAGCTGTTTTTT. It translates to CASSQGADTNTGELFF.

The chain joins TRBV5-4 to TRBJ2-1, with D perhaps assigned TRBD1 or TRBD2 (7 bases each). Germline CDR1 reads SGHNT; CDR2 reads YYREEE (reference sequence). The CDR3 spans 15 residues. V dropped 7 bases and J dropped 6 bases, with 20 bases sitting between them. CDR3 DNA sequence: TGTGCCAGCGCCAGGGGGGGCTCGCACCCCAATGAGCAGTTCTTC. Its translation: CASARGGSHPNEQFF.

This clone occurred a few times. V and J are TRBV18 and TRBJ1-6, with a tentative D call TRBD1 (5 bases). V was clipped by 1 base and J by 8 bases, with 15 bases between them. Germline CDR1 and CDR2: KGHSH and LQKENI. The CDR3 extends over 16 amino acids. DNA of the CDR3: TGTGCCAGCTCACCACGAGCAGCCCCGGGGGATTCACCCCTCCACTTT. Its protein is CASSPRAAPGDSPLHF. The whole variable domain, remainder taken from reference TRBV18 and TRBJ1-6, is NAGVMQNPRHLVRRRGQEARLRCSPMKGHSHVYWYRQLPEEGLKFMVYLQKENIIDESGMPKERFSAEFPKEGPSILRIQQVVRGDSAAYFCASSPRAAPGDSPLHFGNGTRLTVT.

In nucleotides, the CDR3 is TGTGCCAGCAGGACCGACGGTCAATCCTACGAGCAGTACTTC. Its protein is CASRTDGQSYEQYF. The genes are TRBV6-5 and TRBJ2-7; no definite D call. V shed 6 bases and J shed 1 base, with 13 bases lying between them. This CDR3 has 14 residues. Germline V gives CDR1 MNHEY, CDR2 SVGAGI.

The count of this clone is one. V is TRBV28 and J is TRBJ2-7, with TRBD1 matching over 8 bases. V was clipped by 2 bases and J by 2 bases; unmatched bases: 5. The CDR3 is 15 residues long. Germline values: CDR1 MDHEN, CDR2 SYDVKM. The CDR3 here is CASSLPRTGTYEQYF. The CDR3 DNA is TGTGCCAGCAGTTTACCCCGGACAGGGACCTACGAGCAGTACTTC.

The V gene is TRBV4-2, the J gene TRBJ2-5; D may be TRBD1 (6 bases). Trimming removed 5 bases from V and 5 bases from J, with 12 bases in between. The CDR3 is made up of 13 amino acids. Germline V gene sequence: CDR1 LGHNA, CDR2 YNFKEQ. Here the CDR3 reads CASSNGQGETQYF. CDR3 nucleotides: TGTGCCAGCAGCAATGGGCAGGGGGAGACCCAGTACTTC.

The V call is TRBV18, the J call TRBJ1-2, with D uncertain. Trimming removed 3 bases from V and 0 bases from J, with 17 bases in between. The CDR3 is 17 amino acids. CDR1 and CDR2 (germline): KGHSH, LQKENI. CDR3 region: CASSPLPTSVPNYGYTF. Written as DNA, the CDR3 is TGTGCCAGCTCACCCCTACCGACGTCGGTACCTAACTATGGCTACACCTTC.

This clone appeared a single time. J is TRBJ1-1 and V is TRBV28; the D gene is possibly TRBD1 (5 bases). Trimming pared 2 bases from V and 7 bases from J, leaving 8 bases between. The V gene's germline CDR1 is MDHEN and CDR2 SYDVKM. The CDR3 has 12 amino acids. CDR3 bases: TGTGCCAGCAGTTTAGGGGGGGTTGAAGCTTTCTTT. This gives the protein CASSLGGVEAFF.